One T cell receptor (beta chain) is described in this entry. The data originate from a study of spatial heterogeneity in lung cancer. Time point reported: sample taken at primary tumor resection. Extraction of whole RNA from tumor, nontumor lung or frozen PBMC preceded unsorted sequencing. Germline V gives CDR1 SNHLY, CDR2 FYNNEI. The CDR3 loop spans 11 amino acids. V gave up 7 bases and J gave up 5 bases, with 9 bases separating them. MiXCR, applied by TCRdb to the 5' RACE reads, yields one record per CDR3 protein. The repertoire holds more than 75,000 distinct CDR3 sequences, with roughly 12% as singletons.

This receptor was taken from a male donor with early-stage non-small cell lung cancer. The input for sequencing was PBMCs, taken at surgery. The chain uses TRBV2 and TRBJ2-7; D ambiguous. CDR3 coding DNA: TGTGCCAGCACGAATACGGACGAGCAGTACTTC. Translating it yields CASTNTDEQYF.